These 17 T cell receptor beta chains share one sample of origin, sequenced in a study of metastatic and nonmetastatic thyroid tumors. TCRdb re-clonotyped the PCR reads through MiXCR. The sample lists 30,000 to 40,000 clones; under 25% were seen once. All patients reached thyroid surgery having received no treatment beforehand. The source material was tumor tissue. The origin of the receptors is a male donor with papillary thyroid cancer or a benign thyroid nodule (not recorded which). Some clones in this sample may be carry-over from other donors' samples.

V and J are TRBV20-1 and TRBJ2-7; D is ambiguous. V was cut by 1 base and J by 4 bases, with 11 bases left in between. Germline V gene sequence: CDR1 DFQATT, CDR2 SNEGSKA (reference sequence). The CDR3 extends over 13 amino acids. CDR3 DNA sequence: TGCAGTGCTAGAGCCGGCCTAAGTTACGAGCAGTACTTC. It yields the protein CSARAGLSYEQYF.

By share, this clone ranks as medium-sized (0.01 to 0.1%). The CDR3 here is CASSNGQPNTEAFF. For the CDR3, the DNA is TGTGCCAGCAGTAACGGACAGCCGAACACTGAAGCTTTCTTT. The chain uses TRBV6-1 and TRBJ1-1; TRBD1 is a possible D gene (6 bases). The V end was cut by 5 bases, the J end by 1 base, with 11 bases between. The CDR3 is 14 amino acids. Germline V lookup: CDR1 MNHNS, CDR2 SASEGT.

V usage is TRBV6-1 and J usage is TRBJ1-4; D remains ambiguous. The CDR3 has 12 residues. The germline V and J ends were trimmed by 4 bases and 7 bases, with 7 bases remaining between them. The germline V gene encodes CDR1 MNHNS and CDR2 SASEGT. The CDR3 DNA reads as TGTGCCAGCAGTGTACAAGGTGAAAAACTGTTTTTT. Encoded protein: CASSVQGEKLFF.

This chain joins TRBV5-1 and TRBJ2-3; D not certain. Deletions cut 0 bases from V and 0 bases from J, with 11 bases between. Germline V gene data show CDR1 as SGHRS and CDR2 as YFSETQ. The CDR3 loop spans 16 amino acids. The CDR3 bases are TGCGCCAGCAGCTTGGGTTTTGGAGTGAGCACAGATACGCAGTATTTT. It translates to CASSLGFGVSTDTQYF.

V usage is TRBV10-3 and J usage is TRBJ2-7; unclear D gene. V lost 9 bases and J lost 10, with 22 bases in between. Germline CDR1 ENHRY, CDR2 SYGVKD. The CDR3 consists of 13 residues. CDR3 protein: CAIRPRHGGDQYF. CDR3 nucleotide sequence: TGTGCCATAAGGCCCCGACATGGCGGTGATCAGTACTTC.

This clone was seen many times. CDR3 DNA: TGTGCCAGCAGCTTAAGGGGGTTCTCGGGCTACACCTTC. Translation: CASSLRGFSGYTF. The gene calls are TRBV11-2 and TRBJ1-2; possible D gene TRBD1, 6 bases. The V gene lost 2 bases and the J gene lost 8 bases, with 12 bases spanning the gap. The CDR3 loop spans 13 amino acids. Germline lookup yields CDR1 SGHAT and CDR2 FQNNGV. The full variable domain, its missing parts supplied by reference TRBV11-2 and TRBJ1-2, is EAGVAQSPRYKIIEKRQSVAFWCNPISGHATLYWYQQILGQGPKLLIQFQNNGVVDDSQLPKDRFSAERLKGVDSTLKIQPAKLEDSAVYLCASSLRGFSGYTFGSGTRLTVV.

This clone was observed at least ten times. The chain is built from TRBV20-1 and TRBJ2-7, with 7 positions matching TRBD2. The length of the CDR3 is 15 residues. V shed 0 bases and J 2 bases; nucleotides not matched to a gene: 7. CDR1 and CDR2 from the germline V gene are DFQATT and SNEGSKA (reference sequence). The CDR3 loop is CSARDPGLGTYEQYF. In DNA form, the CDR3 reads TGCAGTGCTAGAGATCCCGGACTAGGAACCTACGAGCAGTACTTC.

As regards this clone: The CDR3 ends on some other residue instead of the conserved phenylalanine or tryptophan, so this is likely a read error. The chain uses TRBV6-2 or TRBV6-3 and TRBJ1-6; D is ambiguous. Trimming took 2 bases from V and 7 from J, leaving 12 bases between them. Germline-derived CDR1 and CDR2 are MNHEY and SVGEGT. CDR3 size: 15 residues. The CDR3 DNA sequence: TGTGCCAGCAGTTACGAGGGCTCGGGAAATTCACCCCTCCACCTT. It yields the protein CASSYEGSGNSPLHL.

Concerning this clone: A much larger clone is a single base away; this may be a read error. The CDR3 sequence: CARGESLHGYTF. In nucleotides, the CDR3 is TGTGCCAGAGGAGAGAGTTTGCATGGCTACACCTTC. The chain combines TRBV19 with TRBJ1-2, with D uncertain. This CDR3 spans 12 amino acids. Germline V CDR1 and CDR2: LNHDA, SQIVND (reference sequence). V gave up 9 bases and J gave up 6 bases, with 14 bases separating them.

Regarding this clone: Likely a read error: the CDR3 ends without its conserved phenylalanine or tryptophan. The limits of the CDR3 on the DNA are not certain, so only TCRdb's listed CDR3 is given. The chain links TRBV12-3 or TRBV12-4 to TRBJ2-7; the table names TRBD1, a call not compared with the DNA. Ends included, the CDR3 has 8 residues. The CDR3 loop is CASSLTGA.

The chain employs TRBV30 and TRBJ2-7; D is possibly TRBD2 (5 bases). Germline CDR1 GTSNPN, CDR2 SVGIG (reference sequence). The CDR3 length is 11 residues. V was shortened by 8 bases and J by 4 bases, with 12 bases between the two germline ends. The CDR3, as DNA: TGTGCCCTCGGGCTAGCTTACGAGCAGTACTTC. It translates to CALGLAYEQYF.

A few counts support this clone. At one end, the junction sequence differs from germline, possibly due to a read error. The chain has TRBV6-2 or TRBV6-3 and TRBJ2-5; TRBD2 matches at 8 bases. Germline-derived CDR1 and CDR2 are MNHEY and SVGEGT. The CDR3 is 14 residues long. CDR3 region: CASTPAGAGNEQLF. The CDR3 coding sequence is TGTGCCAGCACCCCAGCGGGAGCCGGAAATGAGCAGTTATTC.

V gene TRBV27 combines with J gene TRBJ1-2, with 7 bases fitting TRBD1. Per the germline V gene, CDR1 is MNHEY and CDR2 is SMNVEV (reference sequence). Trimming at V came to 7 bases and at J to 6 bases, leaving 8 bases not matched to a gene. This CDR3 is built from 13 residues. In nucleotides, the CDR3 is TGTGCCAGCATCCGGACAGGTTTGAATGGCTACACCTTC. Its protein is CASIRTGLNGYTF.

The gene calls are TRBV30 and TRBJ2-1, with 11 bases identical to TRBD2. The germline gives CDR1 GTSNPN, CDR2 SVGIG (reference sequence). Trimming at V came to 0 bases and at J to 8 bases, leaving 3 bases not matched to a gene. CDR3 size: 14 residues. The CDR3 DNA reads as TGTGCCTGGAGTGTACTAGCGGGGGTGGATGAGCAGTTCTTC. Translated: CAWSVLAGVDEQFF.

The rearrangement links TRBV7-9 to TRBJ2-3; D remains unclear. The CDR3 runs 12 residues. Germline CDR1 reads SEHNR; CDR2 reads FQNEAQ (reference sequence). With 1 base removed from V and 8 bases from J, the gap between germline ends came to 7 bases. CDR3 nucleotide sequence: TGTGCCAGCAGCTTAGAACGGGTTACGCAGTATTTT. This translates into CASSLERVTQYF.

This clone was seen once. This CDR3 reads CASSPSQLNTEAFF. CDR3 coding DNA: TGTGCCAGCTCACCATCACAGCTGAACACTGAAGCTTTCTTT. The chain couples TRBV18 to TRBJ1-1; D remains unclear. The CDR3 consists of 14 residues. Between the trimmed V and J ends, which lost 2 bases and 0 bases, there was a span of 7 bases. CDR1 and CDR2 (germline): KGHSH, LQKENI.

This clone was counted a few times. This chain links TRBV6-1 with TRBJ2-3; possibly TRBD1 for D (5 bases). Germline V gives CDR1 MNHNS, CDR2 SASEGT. The CDR3 runs 15 residues. Trimming cost V 4 bases and J 3 bases, with 14 bases left between them. DNA of the CDR3: TGTGCCAGCAGTGCCCCACAGGTCGCAACAGATACGCAGTATTTT. Its protein is CASSAPQVATDTQYF.